The rows below give T cell receptor beta chains drawn from one sample of a study of blood T cell repertoires in COVID-19. This table comes from immunoSEQ multiplex PCR, and its TCRdb copy is limited to in-frame clones, with some not included. Here the sample spans approximately 270,000 clones, roughly 85% being singletons. Specimen: peripheral blood. The receptors were sampled from a woman in her sixties or seventies with acute or convalescent COVID-19. Both conserved end residues are part of each CDR3. D genes are given only for firm matches.

V gene	J gene	D gene	CDR3 protein
TRBV27	TRBJ1-1	TRBD1	CASNRGTEAFF
TRBV7-2	TRBJ2-3	NA	CASSPRGGTQYF
TRBV5-4	TRBJ1-2	TRBD1	CASSFKNRDSPNYGYTF
TRBV7-8	TRBJ1-2	NA	CASGRPAAVEAGGYTF
TRBV5-1	TRBJ1-4	NA	CASSLGGGDEKLFF
TRBV2	TRBJ1-6	NA	CASFRGVGSPLHF
TRBV19	TRBJ1-4	NA	CASVRRTATNEKLFF
TRBV24-1	TRBJ2-7	TRBD1	CATLGQGWPYEQYF
TRBV19	TRBJ1-2	NA	CASEGYYGYTF
TRBV6-5	TRBJ1-1	NA	CASFSGDTEAFF
TRBV28	TRBJ1-1	NA	CASRPWTENTEAFF
TRBV29-1	TRBJ1-5	NA	CSVGRGYNQPQHF
TRBV4-1	TRBJ1-3	TRBD1	CASSQDGQGAGGNTIYF
TRBV3-1/TRBV3-2	TRBJ2-7	TRBD1	CASSQPAGTGRSYEQYF
TRBV3-1/TRBV3-2	TRBJ2-7	NA	CASSQGAADEQYF
TRBV6-5	TRBJ1-6	NA	CASTNGGRKGSPLHF
TRBV29-1	TRBJ2-3	NA	CSVDQGSTDTQYF
TRBV19	TRBJ2-1	TRBD2	CASSIGGGFGEQFF
TRBV3-1/TRBV3-2	TRBJ1-6	NA	CASSPQGTSYNSPLHF
TRBV10-3	TRBJ2-5	NA	CAISEGQGKGTQYF
TRBV2	TRBJ2-7	NA	CASKIRWGDSYEQYF
TRBV10-2	TRBJ2-7	TRBD1	CASRGQGLGEQYF
TRBV5-1	TRBJ1-2	NA	CASSFTGNYGYTF
TRBV6-5	TRBJ1-2	NA	CASSLSIYGYTF